Here is one TCR beta chain with its context. As yet, its antigen is unknown. This sample is part of a study of shared clonotypes between healthy human individuals. Overall study findings and caveats: A reduction in generation probabilities was seen for non-shared clonotypes relative to those shared by all four donors.

Assay runs were performed at deep level. Splitting of each subset's genomic DNA was done evenly across several immunoSEQ plates. TCRdb keeps only in-frame clones here, not all; method: immunoSEQ multiplex PCR. The top ten clones hold 11% of a sample with about 230,000 clones, over 50% of them seen once. The V gene's germline CDR1 is MNHNS and CDR2 SASEGT. This CDR3 spans 13 amino acids. V was cut by 7 bases and J by 6 bases, with 14 bases left in between. The sample consisted of memory CD4+ T cells sorted from blood. Subset defined: CD45RA-negative fraction. The genes are TRBV6-1 and TRBJ2-3; D tentatively reads TRBD1 or TRBD2 (5 bases each). The receptor's source is a man aged 30-40 years in good health. CDR3 loop: CASTRDPWDTQYF. In DNA form, the CDR3 reads TGTGCCAGCACCCGGGACCCGTGGGATACGCAGTATTTT.